Each of the 18 T cell receptor beta chains below was sequenced from the same sample in a study of blood T cell repertoires in COVID-19 (dated by TCRdb to the early 2020s). Libraries were built with the immunoSEQ multiplex PCR assay. TCRdb mirrors the immuneACCESS table, restricted to in-frame sequences. Some clones are absent from its copies; in checked studies, under half trace to an unresolved V gene, and the reason for the others is unknown. This sample lists about 150,000 clones; more than 80% were detected once. The biggest ten clones account for 2.2% of the sample. What was sequenced was peripheral blood. The source is a man in his 70s with acute or convalescent COVID-19.

This chain uses TRBV11-2 with TRBJ2-5; 11 bases fit TRBD1. In germline, CDR1 is SGHAT, CDR2 FQNNGV. The CDR3 covers 14 residues. Trimming cost V 3 bases and J 5 bases; bases outside gene matches: 2. Here the CDR3 DNA reads TGTGCCAGCAGCTTGGGACAGGGGGTTGAGACCCAGTACTTC. Amino acid sequence: CASSLGQGVETQYF.

The CDR3 reads CASSLDPEYNYGYTF. The CDR3 nucleotides are TGTGCCAGCAGCTTAGACCCAGAATATAACTATGGCTACACCTTC. The chain links TRBV7-2 to TRBJ1-2; no clear D. The germline V gene has CDR1 SGHTA and CDR2 FQGNSA. V shed 1 base and J shed 1 base, with 10 bases lying between them. This CDR3 contains 15 residues.

This clone was counted once. The sample has other DNA sequences that encode this CDR3 too. The rearrangement uses TRBV7-9 and TRBJ1-2; no clear D. V was shortened by 1 base and J by 5 bases, with 5 bases between the two germline ends. The CDR3 has 12 residues. CDR1 and CDR2 (germline): SEHNR, FQNEAQ (reference sequence). CDR3 loop: CASSLDLYGYTF. The CDR3 DNA sequence: TGTGCCAGCAGCTTAGATTTATATGGCTACACCTTC.

V is TRBV12-5 and J is TRBJ2-7; D is possibly TRBD1 (6 bases). The CDR3 contains 12 residues. The germline V gene encodes CDR1 LGHNT and CDR2 FRNRAP. Trimming took 6 bases from V and 6 from J, leaving 12 bases between them. The CDR3: CASGRVDSEQYF. DNA of the CDR3: TGTGCTAGTGGCCGTGTGGACAGCGAGCAGTACTTC.

This chain links TRBV5-1 with TRBJ1-2; 11 nucleotides agree with TRBD1. The CDR3 is 16 amino acids. With 0 bases clipped from V and 6 bases from J, the junction kept 7 bases outside the gene matches. Looked up from germline, CDR1 is SGHRS and CDR2 is YFSETQ. CDR3 loop: CASSLGPGQGVNGYTF. The CDR3 DNA sequence: TGCGCCAGCAGCTTGGGCCCGGGACAGGGGGTCAATGGCTACACCTTC.

This clone showed up just a few times. The chain uses TRBV14 and TRBJ2-5, with D unresolved. Germline CDR1 and CDR2: SGHDN and FVKESK. There are 12 residues in the CDR3. Between the trimmed V and J ends, which lost 1 base and 5 bases, there was a span of 5 bases. The CDR3 sequence: CASSQVLETQYF. As DNA, the CDR3 is TGTGCCAGCAGCCAAGTTCTGGAGACCCAGTACTTC. The full variable domain, rest sourced from reference TRBV14 and TRBJ2-5, is EAGVTQFPSHSVIEKGQTVTLRCDPISGHDNLYWYRRVMGKEIKFLLHFVKESKQDESGMPNNRFLAERTGGTYSTLKVQPAELEDSGVYFCASSQVLETQYFGPGTRLLVL.

The gene calls are TRBV28 and TRBJ2-2; 7 nucleotides match TRBD2. The CDR3 length is 13 residues. The V segment lost 5 bases and the J segment 6 bases; nucleotides outside the gene matches: 3. Germline CDR1 and CDR2: MDHEN and SYDVKM. This CDR3 is CASSAGAPGELFF. CDR3 sequence (DNA): TGTGCCAGCAGTGCGGGAGCCCCCGGGGAGCTGTTTTTT.

This clone was seen a handful of times. The CDR3 protein is CASRVETDRRAFF. The CDR3, as DNA: TGTGCCAGCAGGGTCGAGACAGACAGGAGAGCTTTCTTT. The chain employs TRBV6-5 and TRBJ1-1, with D possibly TRBD1 on 6 matching bases. The CDR3 has 13 residues. V was cut by 6 bases and J by 10 bases, with 18 bases left in between. From germline, CDR1 is MNHEY and CDR2 SVGAGI.

The V gene is TRBV2, the J gene TRBJ2-1; a possible D gene is TRBD1 (6 bases). Trimming left V 9 bases short and J 2 bases short, with 17 bases between. This CDR3 region has 15 residues. The germline CDR1 and CDR2 sequences are SNHLY and FYNNEI. CDR3 sequence (DNA): TGTGCCAGTAACAGGGTTATCCACCCCTACAATGAGCAGTTCTTC. Translated: CASNRVIHPYNEQFF. The complete variable domain, with remaining parts taken from reference TRBV2 and TRBJ2-1, reads EPEVTQTPSHQVTQMGQEVILRCVPISNHLYFYWYRQILGQKVEFLVSFYNNEISEKSEIFDDQFSVERPDGSNFTLKIRSTKLEDSAMYFCASNRVIHPYNEQFFGPGTRLTVL.

This chain connects TRBV5-4 to TRBJ2-1; 7 nucleotides agree with TRBD2. Germline V CDR1 and CDR2: SGHNT, YYREEE (reference sequence). CDR3 length equals 14 residues. J was trimmed by 5 bases and V by 0 bases; bases with no gene match: 2. CDR3 region: CASSLGLADNEQFF. The CDR3 region has the DNA TGTGCCAGCAGCTTGGGGCTAGCGGACAATGAGCAGTTCTTC. The variable domain in full, completed from reference TRBV5-4 and TRBJ2-1, reads ETGVTQSPTHLIKTRGQQVTLRCSSQSGHNTVSWYQQALGQGPQFIFQYYREEENGRGNFPPRFSGLQFPNYSSELNVNALELDDSALYLCASSLGLADNEQFFGPGTRLTVL.

This sequence joins TRBV10-3 and TRBJ1-2; D unclear. V shed 2 bases and J shed 13 bases, with 11 bases lying between them. The germline gives CDR1 ENHRY, CDR2 SYGVKD. The CDR3 covers 11 residues. CDR3: CAISEMSDLTF. CDR3 bases: TGTGCCATCAGTGAGATGAGCGACCTCACCTTC.

This clone has more than one count but fewer than ten. The CDR3 loop reads CASSPSPQGYGYTF. The CDR3 DNA reads TGTGCCAGCAGCCCCTCTCCCCAGGGGTATGGCTACACCTTC. This rearrangement joins TRBV5-4 to TRBJ1-2; the D gene is possibly TRBD1 (6 bases). The CDR3 is 14 amino acids. Trimming stripped 4 bases from V and 5 bases from J, with 15 bases between. Germline CDR1 SGHNT, CDR2 YYREEE (reference sequence).

The count of this clone is one. The chain links TRBV6-1 to TRBJ1-1, with 7 bases identical to TRBD1. CDR3 length: 15 residues. Looked up from germline, CDR1 is MNHNS and CDR2 is SASEGT. V dropped 6 bases and J dropped 1; count of bases not matched to a gene: 8. Written as DNA, the CDR3 is TGTGCCAGCAGGAACCGGGACAGCTCGAACACTGAAGCTTTCTTT. Its translation is CASRNRDSSNTEAFF.

The V call is TRBV2, the J call TRBJ2-3; tentative D call: TRBD2 (6 bases). Trimming removed 3 bases from V and 9 bases from J, with 16 bases in between. This CDR3 region has 14 residues. Germline V gene lookup returns CDR1 SNHLY and CDR2 FYNNEI. The CDR3 here is CASSDISGRGTQYF. The DNA for the CDR3 is TGTGCCAGCAGTGATATTTCGGGGCGGGGCACGCAGTATTTT.

The rearrangement uses TRBV29-1 and TRBJ2-1, with 10 bases aligning to TRBD2. This CDR3 contains 16 residues. With V trimmed by 0 bases and J by 4 bases, 6 bases remained unmatched. Germline V CDR1 and CDR2: SQVTM, ANQGSEA. In DNA form, the CDR3 reads TGCAGCGTTGAAGATCAAGCGGGAGGGCCGTACAATGAGCAGTTCTTC. Its protein is CSVEDQAGGPYNEQFF.

This clone was recorded only once. The V gene is TRBV9, the J gene TRBJ1-5; the match to TRBD1 covers 11 bases. J lost 0 bases, V lost 7 bases, and 3 bases had no gene match. The CDR3 totals 15 residues. From germline, CDR1 is SGDLS and CDR2 YYNGEE. This CDR3 is CASGDRGSSNQPQHF. The CDR3 nucleotides read TGTGCCAGCGGGGACAGGGGGAGTAGCAATCAGCCCCAGCATTTT.

J is TRBJ1-1 and V is TRBV7-2, with 10 bases aligning to TRBD1. The trim removed 5 bases at V and 5 bases at J, leaving 5 bases unmatched. There are 14 residues in the CDR3. Looked up from germline, CDR1 is SGHTA and CDR2 is FQGNSA. The CDR3 is CASSLTGGRTEAFF. In nucleotides, the CDR3 is TGTGCCAGCAGCCTGACAGGGGGCCGGACTGAAGCTTTCTTT.

V and J are TRBV7-2 and TRBJ2-3, with TRBD1 matching 9 bases. V lost 5 bases, J lost 0 bases, and 3 bases stayed unmatched. Per germline, CDR1 SGHTA and CDR2 FQGNSA. The CDR3 has 15 amino acids. The CDR3 DNA follows: TGTGCCAGCAGCCCGGGACAGGGAAGCACAGATACGCAGTATTTT. This sequence encodes CASSPGQGSTDTQYF. Full variable domain (missing parts from reference TRBV7-2 and TRBJ2-3): GAGVSQSPSNKVTEKGKDVELRCDPISGHTALYWYRQSLGQGLEFLIYFQGNSAPDKSGLPSDRFSAERTGGSVSTLTIQRTQQEDSAVYLCASSPGQGSTDTQYFGPGTRLTVL.